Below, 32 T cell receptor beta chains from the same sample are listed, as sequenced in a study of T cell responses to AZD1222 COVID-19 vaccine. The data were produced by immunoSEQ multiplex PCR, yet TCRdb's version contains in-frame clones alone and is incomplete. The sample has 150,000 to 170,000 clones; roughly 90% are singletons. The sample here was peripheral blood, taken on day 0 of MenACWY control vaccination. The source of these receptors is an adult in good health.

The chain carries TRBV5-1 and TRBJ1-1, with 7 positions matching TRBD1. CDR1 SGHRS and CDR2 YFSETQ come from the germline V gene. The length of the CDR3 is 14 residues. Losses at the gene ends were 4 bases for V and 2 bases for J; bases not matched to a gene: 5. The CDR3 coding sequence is TGCGCCAGCAGCATAGGACAGGATAACACTGAAGCTTTCTTT. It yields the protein CASSIGQDNTEAFF.

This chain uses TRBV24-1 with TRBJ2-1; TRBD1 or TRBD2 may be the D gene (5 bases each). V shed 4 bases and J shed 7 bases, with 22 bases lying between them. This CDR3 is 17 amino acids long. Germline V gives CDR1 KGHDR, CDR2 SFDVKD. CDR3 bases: TGTGCCACCAGTGACCCGTCCCGGGACCTCCAGGGTAATGAGCAGTTCTTC. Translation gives CATSDPSRDLQGNEQFF.

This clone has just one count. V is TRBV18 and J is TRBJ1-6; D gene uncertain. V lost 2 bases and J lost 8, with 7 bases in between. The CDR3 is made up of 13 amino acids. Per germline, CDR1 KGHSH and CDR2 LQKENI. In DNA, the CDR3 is TGTGCCAGCTCACCAATTGGGGATTCACCCCTCCACTTT. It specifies CASSPIGDSPLHF.

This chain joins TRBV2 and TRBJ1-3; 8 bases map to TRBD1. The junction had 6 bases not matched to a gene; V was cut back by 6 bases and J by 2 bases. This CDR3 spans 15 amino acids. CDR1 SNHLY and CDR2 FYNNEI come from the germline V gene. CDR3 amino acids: CASSASQGAGNTIYF. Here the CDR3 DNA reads TGTGCCAGCAGCGCCTCACAGGGGGCTGGAAACACCATATATTTT.

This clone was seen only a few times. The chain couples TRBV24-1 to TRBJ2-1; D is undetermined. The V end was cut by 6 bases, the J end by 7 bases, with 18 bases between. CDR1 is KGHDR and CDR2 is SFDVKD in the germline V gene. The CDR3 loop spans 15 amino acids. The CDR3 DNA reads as TGTGCCACCAGTAGTACCTTACAGAAGCTTAATGAGCAGTTCTTC. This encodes CATSSTLQKLNEQFF.

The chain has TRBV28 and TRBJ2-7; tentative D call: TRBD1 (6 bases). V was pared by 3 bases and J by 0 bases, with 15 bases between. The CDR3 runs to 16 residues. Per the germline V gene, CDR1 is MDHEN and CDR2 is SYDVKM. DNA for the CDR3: TGTGCCAGCAGTTTCTTACGAGAGGGGGACTCCTACGAGCAGTACGTC. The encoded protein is CASSFLREGDSYEQYV.

Here the CDR3 reads CASSRYSGAQETQYF. The CDR3, as DNA: TGTGCCAGCAGCCGATATAGCGGGGCCCAAGAGACCCAGTACTTC. The chain couples TRBV7-9 to TRBJ2-5, with 8 bases identical to TRBD2. The CDR3 contains 15 residues. Trimming removed 5 bases from V and 1 base from J; junction bases left unmatched: 6. CDR1 and CDR2 (germline): SEHNR, FQNEAQ (reference sequence). The complete variable domain, with remaining parts taken from reference TRBV7-9 and TRBJ2-5, reads DTGVSQNPRHKITKRGQNVTFRCDPISEHNRLYWYRQTLGQGPEFLTYFQNEAQLEKSRLLSDRFSAERPKGSFSTLEIQRTEQGDSAMYLCASSRYSGAQETQYFGPGTRLLVL.

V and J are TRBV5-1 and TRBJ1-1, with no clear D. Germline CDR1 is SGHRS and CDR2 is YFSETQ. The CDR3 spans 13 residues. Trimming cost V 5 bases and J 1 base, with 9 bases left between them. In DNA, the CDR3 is TGCGCCAGCAGTCAGGACGGGAACACTGAAGCTTTCTTT. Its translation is CASSQDGNTEAFF.

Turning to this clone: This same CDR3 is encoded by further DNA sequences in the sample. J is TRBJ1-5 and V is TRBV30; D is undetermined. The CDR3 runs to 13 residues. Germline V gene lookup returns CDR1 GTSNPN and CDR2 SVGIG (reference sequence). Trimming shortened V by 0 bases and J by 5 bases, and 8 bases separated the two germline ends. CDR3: CAWSVGEDQPQHF. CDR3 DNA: TGTGCCTGGAGTGTAGGCGAAGATCAGCCCCAGCATTTT.

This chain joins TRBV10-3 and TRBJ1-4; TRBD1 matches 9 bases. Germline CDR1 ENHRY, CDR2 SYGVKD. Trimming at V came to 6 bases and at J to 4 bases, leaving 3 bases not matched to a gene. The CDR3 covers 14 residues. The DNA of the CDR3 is TGTGCCATCAGCCGGGACAGGGATAATGAAAAACTGTTTTTT. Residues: CAISRDRDNEKLFF.

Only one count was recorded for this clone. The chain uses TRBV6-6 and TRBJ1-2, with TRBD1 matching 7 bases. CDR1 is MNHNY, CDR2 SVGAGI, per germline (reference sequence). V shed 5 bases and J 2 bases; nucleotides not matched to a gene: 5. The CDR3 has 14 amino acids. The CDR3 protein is CASSRDRVNYGYTF. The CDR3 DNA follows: TGTGCCAGCAGTCGTGACAGGGTAAACTATGGCTACACCTTC.

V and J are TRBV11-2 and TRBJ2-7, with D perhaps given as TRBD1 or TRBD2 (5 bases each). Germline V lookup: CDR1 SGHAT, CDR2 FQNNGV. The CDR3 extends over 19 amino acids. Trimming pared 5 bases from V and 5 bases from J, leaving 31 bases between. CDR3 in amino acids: CASSPGLRAGGLRGNEQYF. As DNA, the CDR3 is TGTGCCAGCAGCCCCGGCCTGCGGGCAGGAGGCTTAAGGGGAAACGAGCAGTACTTC.

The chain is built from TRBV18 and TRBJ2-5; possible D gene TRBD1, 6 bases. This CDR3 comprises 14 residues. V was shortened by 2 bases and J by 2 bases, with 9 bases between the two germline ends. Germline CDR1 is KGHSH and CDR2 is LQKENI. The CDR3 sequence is CASSPGTSQETQYF. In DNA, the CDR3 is TGTGCCAGCTCACCAGGGACAAGTCAAGAGACCCAGTACTTC.

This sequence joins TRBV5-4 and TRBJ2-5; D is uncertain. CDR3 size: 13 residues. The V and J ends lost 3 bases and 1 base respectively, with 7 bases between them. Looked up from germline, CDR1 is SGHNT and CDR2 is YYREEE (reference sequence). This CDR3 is CASSSIPQETQYF. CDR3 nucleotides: TGTGCCAGCAGCTCCATACCCCAAGAGACCCAGTACTTC.

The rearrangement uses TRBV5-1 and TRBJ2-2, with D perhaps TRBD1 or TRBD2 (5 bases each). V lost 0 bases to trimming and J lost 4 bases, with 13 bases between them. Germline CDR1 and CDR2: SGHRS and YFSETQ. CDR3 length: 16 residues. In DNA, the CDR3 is TGCGCCAGCAGCTTGGAGGGACCCTCGATCACCGGGGAGCTGTTTTTT. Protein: CASSLEGPSITGELFF. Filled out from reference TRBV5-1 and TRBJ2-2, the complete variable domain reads KAGVTQTPRYLIKTRGQQVTLSCSPISGHRSVSWYQQTPGQGLQFLFEYFSETQRNKGNFPGRFSGRQFSNSRSEMNVSTLELGDSALYLCASSLEGPSITGELFFGEGSRLTVL.

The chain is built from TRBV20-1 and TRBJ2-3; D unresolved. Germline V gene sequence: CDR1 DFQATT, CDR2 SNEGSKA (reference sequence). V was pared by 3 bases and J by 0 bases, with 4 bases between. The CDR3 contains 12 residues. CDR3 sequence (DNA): TGCAGTGCTAGTCATAGCACAGATACGCAGTATTTT. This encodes CSASHSTDTQYF.

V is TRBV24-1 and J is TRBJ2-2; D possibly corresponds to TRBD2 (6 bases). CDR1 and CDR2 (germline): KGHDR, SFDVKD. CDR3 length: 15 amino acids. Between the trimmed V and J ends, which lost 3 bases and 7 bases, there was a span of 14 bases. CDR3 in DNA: TGTGCCACCAGTGATCCCGCACGGGGGATCGGGGAGCTGTTTTTT. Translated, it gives CATSDPARGIGELFF.

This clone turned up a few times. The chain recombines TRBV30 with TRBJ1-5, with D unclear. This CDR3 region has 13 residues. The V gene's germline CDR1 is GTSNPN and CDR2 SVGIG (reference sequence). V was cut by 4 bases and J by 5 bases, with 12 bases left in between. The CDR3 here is CAWTTTPDQPQHF. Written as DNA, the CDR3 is TGTGCCTGGACCACCACTCCCGATCAGCCCCAGCATTTT.

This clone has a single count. The CDR3 DNA follows: TGTGCCAGCAGCGCCCCAGCTCGAAATGAGCAGTTCTTC. It translates to CASSAPARNEQFF. The chain is built from TRBV9 and TRBJ2-1, with no clear D. The CDR3 contains 13 residues. Germline V CDR1 and CDR2: SGDLS, YYNGEE. V was clipped by 3 bases and J by 7 bases, with 11 bases between them.

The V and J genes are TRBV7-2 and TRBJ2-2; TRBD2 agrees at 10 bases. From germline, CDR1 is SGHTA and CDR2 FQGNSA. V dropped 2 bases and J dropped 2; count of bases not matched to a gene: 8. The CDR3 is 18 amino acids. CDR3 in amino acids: CASSLRPAGGHNTGELFF. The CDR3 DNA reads TGTGCCAGCAGCTTAAGGCCAGCGGGGGGGCACAACACCGGGGAGCTGTTTTTT.

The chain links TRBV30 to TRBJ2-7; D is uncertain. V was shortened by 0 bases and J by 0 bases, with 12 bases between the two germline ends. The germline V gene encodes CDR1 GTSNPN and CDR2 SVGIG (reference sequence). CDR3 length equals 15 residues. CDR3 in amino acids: CAWSVPRQVSYEQYF. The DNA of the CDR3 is TGTGCCTGGAGTGTACCCCGGCAGGTCTCCTACGAGCAGTACTTC.

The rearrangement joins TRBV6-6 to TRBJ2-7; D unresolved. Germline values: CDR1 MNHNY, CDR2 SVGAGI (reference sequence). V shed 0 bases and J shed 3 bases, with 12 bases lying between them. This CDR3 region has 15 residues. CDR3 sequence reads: CASSYSVLQNYEQYF. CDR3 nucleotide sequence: TGTGCCAGCAGTTACTCGGTTCTGCAGAACTACGAGCAGTACTTC.

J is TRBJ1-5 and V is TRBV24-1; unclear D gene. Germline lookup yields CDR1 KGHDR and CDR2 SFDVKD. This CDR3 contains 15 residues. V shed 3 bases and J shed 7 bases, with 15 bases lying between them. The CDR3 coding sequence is TGTGCCACCAGTGATGGATTAACAGTCGGACAGCCCCAGCATTTT. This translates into CATSDGLTVGQPQHF.

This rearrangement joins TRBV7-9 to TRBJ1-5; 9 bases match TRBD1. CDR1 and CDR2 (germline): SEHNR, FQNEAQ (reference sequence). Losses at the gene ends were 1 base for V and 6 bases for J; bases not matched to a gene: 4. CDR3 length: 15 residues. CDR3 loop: CASSLGGTGSQPQHF. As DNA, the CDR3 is TGTGCCAGCAGCTTAGGGGGGACAGGGAGTCAGCCCCAGCATTTT.

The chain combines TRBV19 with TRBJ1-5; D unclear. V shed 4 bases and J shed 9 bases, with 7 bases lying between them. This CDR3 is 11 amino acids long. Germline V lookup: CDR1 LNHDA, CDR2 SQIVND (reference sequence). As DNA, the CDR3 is TGTGCCAGTAGTAAAGGAGGGCCCCAGCATTTT. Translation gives CASSKGGPQHF.

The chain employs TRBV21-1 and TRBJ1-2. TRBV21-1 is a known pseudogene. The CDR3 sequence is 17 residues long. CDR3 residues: CASSNHRSGTAIYGYTF. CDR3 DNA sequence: TGTGCCAGCAGCAACCACCGGTCGGGGACGGCGATCTATGGCTACACCTTC.

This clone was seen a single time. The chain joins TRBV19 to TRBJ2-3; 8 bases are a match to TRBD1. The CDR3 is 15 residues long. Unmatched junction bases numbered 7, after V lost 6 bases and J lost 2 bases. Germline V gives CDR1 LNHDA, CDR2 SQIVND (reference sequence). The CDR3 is CASRVTGAPTDTQYF. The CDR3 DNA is TGTGCCAGTAGGGTGACAGGGGCCCCCACAGATACGCAGTATTTT.

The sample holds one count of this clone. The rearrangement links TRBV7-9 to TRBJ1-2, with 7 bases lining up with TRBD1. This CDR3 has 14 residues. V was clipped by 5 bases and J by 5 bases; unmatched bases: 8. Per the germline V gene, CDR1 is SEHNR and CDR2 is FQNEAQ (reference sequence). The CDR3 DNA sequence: TGTGCCAGCAGCCCTCCCGGACAGGTTTATGGCTACACCTTC. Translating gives CASSPPGQVYGYTF.

DNA for the CDR3: TGTGCCTGGGGAAGAACAGGGAGGAACACCATATATTTT. Protein: CAWGRTGRNTIYF. The V and J genes are TRBV30 and TRBJ1-3, with a possible D match to TRBD1 (6 bases). CDR1 is GTSNPN, CDR2 SVGIG, per germline (reference sequence). The CDR3 has 13 residues. V was trimmed by 5 bases and J by 7 bases, leaving 15 bases between them.

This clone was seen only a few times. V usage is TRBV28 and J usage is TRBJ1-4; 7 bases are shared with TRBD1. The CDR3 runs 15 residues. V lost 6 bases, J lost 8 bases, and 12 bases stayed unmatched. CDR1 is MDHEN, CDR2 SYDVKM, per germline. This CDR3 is CASSLRQGRYEKLFF. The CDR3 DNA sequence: TGTGCCAGCAGCCTTCGACAGGGCAGGTACGAAAAACTGTTTTTT.

The CDR3 bases are TGTGCCAGCACGGAGGGCGTGAACACTGAAGCTTTCTTT. Its translation is CASTEGVNTEAFF. The chain employs TRBV6-5 and TRBJ1-1; D is undetermined. V lost 7 bases to trimming and J lost 0 bases, with 9 bases between them. The CDR3 has 13 amino acids. Germline-derived CDR1 and CDR2 are MNHEY and SVGAGI.

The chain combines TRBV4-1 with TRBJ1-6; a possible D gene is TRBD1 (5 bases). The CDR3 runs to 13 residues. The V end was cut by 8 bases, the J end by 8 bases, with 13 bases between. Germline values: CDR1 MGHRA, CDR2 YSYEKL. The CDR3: CASHRDGDSPLHF. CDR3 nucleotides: TGCGCCAGCCACCGGGACGGAGATTCACCCCTCCACTTT.